This TCR beta chain was identified during a study of shared clonotypes between healthy human individuals. Study-wide findings and caveats: Some naive CD4 clonotypes, approximately 4.5%, turned up in common across several donors.

As to this clone: Its antigen is unknown.

CD45RO+ cells were combined with CCR7-negative CD45RA+ TemRA cells to form CD8 memory. Sequenced by immunoSEQ multiplex PCR; TCRdb stores in-frame clones only, minus some. Among roughly 720,000 clones listed, roughly 87% were seen once. Per germline, CDR1 LNHNV and CDR2 YYDKDF (reference sequence). Trimming cost V 6 bases and J 0 bases; bases outside gene matches: 0. CDR3 length: 14 amino acids. The sample consisted of memory CD8+ T cells from PBMCs. The subset denotes: CD45RO+ cells pooled with CCR7-negative TemRA cells. The sequence derives from a man between 18 and 29 years old in good health. Some clones in this sample may be carry-over from other donors' samples. The chain recombines TRBV15 with TRBJ2-2; 8 bases line up with TRBD1. CDR3 sequence (DNA): TGTGCCACCAGGGACAGGGCGAACACCGGGGAGCTGTTTTTT. Its translation is CATRDRANTGELFF. The full variable domain, completed using reference TRBV15 and TRBJ2-2, is DAMVIQNPRYQVTQFGKPVTLSCSQTLNHNVMYWYQQKSSQAPKLLFHYYDKDFNNEADTPDNFQSRRPNTSFCFLDIRSPGLGDTAMYLCATRDRANTGELFFGEGSRLTVL.